This TCR beta chain was identified during a study of cytomegalovirus exposure and HLA in healthy donors. Researchers ran the PCR with 60 Vbeta and 13 Jbeta primers. Sequenced by immunoSEQ multiplex PCR; TCRdb stores in-frame clones only, minus some. The sample holds 70,000 to 100,000 clones, roughly two thirds seen once. A remark on this clone: Its antigen remains unknown.

The CDR3 is 16 residues long. Germline CDR1 LNHDA, CDR2 SQIVND (reference sequence). After removal of 5 bases from V and 2 bases from J, the junction contained 10 bases not matched to a gene. Study results and caveats: In a later analysis, the majority of CMV-associated beta chains seemingly showed HLA restriction. Per a later analysis, about 15,000 TCR beta sequences showed association with HLA alleles at 0.05 false discovery rate.

The rearrangement uses TRBV19 and TRBJ1-2; 8 nucleotides line up with TRBD1. The receptor's source is a woman aged 45-65 years in good health and CMV-seropositive. Sequenced material: PBMCs. In DNA form, the CDR3 reads TGTGCCAGTAGTTTACAAGCCGGGACAGGCAACTATGGCTACACCTTC. Encoded protein: CASSLQAGTGNYGYTF. The complete variable domain, with remaining parts taken from reference TRBV19 and TRBJ1-2, reads DGGITQSPKYLFRKEGQNVTLSCEQNLNHDAMYWYRQDPGQGLRLIYYSQIVNDFQKGDIAEGYSVSREKKESFPLTVTSAQKNPTAFYLCASSLQAGTGNYGYTFGSGTRLTVV.